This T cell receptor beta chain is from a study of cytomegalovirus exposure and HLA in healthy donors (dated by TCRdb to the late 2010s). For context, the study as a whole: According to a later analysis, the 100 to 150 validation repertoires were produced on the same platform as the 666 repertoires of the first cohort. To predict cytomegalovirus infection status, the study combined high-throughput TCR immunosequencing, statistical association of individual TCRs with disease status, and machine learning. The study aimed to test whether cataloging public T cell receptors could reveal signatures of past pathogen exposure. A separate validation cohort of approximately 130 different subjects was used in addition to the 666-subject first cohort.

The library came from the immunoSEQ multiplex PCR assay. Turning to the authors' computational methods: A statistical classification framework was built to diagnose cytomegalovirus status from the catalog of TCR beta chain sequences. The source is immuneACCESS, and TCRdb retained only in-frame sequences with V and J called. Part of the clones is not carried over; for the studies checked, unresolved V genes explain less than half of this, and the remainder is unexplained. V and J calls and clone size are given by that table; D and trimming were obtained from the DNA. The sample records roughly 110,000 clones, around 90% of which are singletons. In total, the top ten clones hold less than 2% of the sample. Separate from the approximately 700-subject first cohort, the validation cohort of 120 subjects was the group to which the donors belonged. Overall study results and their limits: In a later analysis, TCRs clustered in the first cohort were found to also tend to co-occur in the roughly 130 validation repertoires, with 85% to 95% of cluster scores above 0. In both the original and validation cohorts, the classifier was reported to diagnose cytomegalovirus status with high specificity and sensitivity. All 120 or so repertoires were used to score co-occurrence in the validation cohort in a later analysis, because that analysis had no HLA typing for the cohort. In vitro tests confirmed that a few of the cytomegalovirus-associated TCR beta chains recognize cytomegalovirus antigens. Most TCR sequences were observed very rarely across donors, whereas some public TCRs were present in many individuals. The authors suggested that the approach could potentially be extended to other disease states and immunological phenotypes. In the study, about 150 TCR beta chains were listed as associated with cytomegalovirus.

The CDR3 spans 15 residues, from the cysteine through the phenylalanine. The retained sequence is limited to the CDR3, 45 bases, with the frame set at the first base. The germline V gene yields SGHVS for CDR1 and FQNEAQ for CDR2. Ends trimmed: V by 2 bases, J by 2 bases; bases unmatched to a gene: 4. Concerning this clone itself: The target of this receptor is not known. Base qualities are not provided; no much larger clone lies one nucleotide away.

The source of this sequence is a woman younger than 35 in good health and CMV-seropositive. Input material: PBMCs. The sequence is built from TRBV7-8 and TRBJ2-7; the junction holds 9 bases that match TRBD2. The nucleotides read TGTGCCAGCAGCTTAAATAGCGGGGGTGCCTACGAGCAGTACTTC. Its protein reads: CASSLNSGGAYEQYF.